Listed below are T cell receptor beta chains from one sample, sequenced in a study of CD8 T cells in Susac syndrome. TCRdb reprocessed the immunoSEQ multiplex PCR reads via MiXCR and lists one record per CDR3 protein. This table has roughly 110,000 distinct CDR3 sequences, 85% to 95% appearing once. The sequenced material came from CD8+ T cells from PBMCs. The receptors were gathered from a human donor in good health. Both conserved end residues are trimmed from each CDR3. A D gene is named only where the DNA matches it firmly.

d_gene: .; v_gene: TRBV9; j_gene: TRBJ2-3; CDR3aa: ASSAEGPLSTDTQY
d_gene: .; v_gene: TRBV19; j_gene: TRBJ2-2; CDR3aa: ASSIGVTANTGELF
d_gene: .; v_gene: TRBV20-1; j_gene: TRBJ1-2; CDR3aa: TPSGDGYT
d_gene: .; v_gene: TRBV12-3/TRBV12-4; j_gene: TRBJ2-3; CDR3aa: ASSLLNTDTQY
d_gene: .; v_gene: TRBV19; j_gene: TRBJ1-5; CDR3aa: ASSIQVRQPQH
d_gene: .; v_gene: TRBV3-1; j_gene: TRBJ2-6; CDR3aa: ASSQLGSGANVLT
d_gene: .; v_gene: TRBV4-1; j_gene: TRBJ2-1; CDR3aa: ASSQQFLDEQF
d_gene: .; v_gene: TRBV5-1; j_gene: TRBJ2-2; CDR3aa: ASSLETTNTGELF
d_gene: .; v_gene: TRBV3-1; j_gene: TRBJ1-1; CDR3aa: ASSQDPVNTEAF
d_gene: TRBD2; v_gene: TRBV12-3/TRBV12-4; j_gene: TRBJ2-1; CDR3aa: ASSLSGGALRSNEQF
d_gene: TRBD1; v_gene: TRBV18; j_gene: TRBJ1-1; CDR3aa: ASSPPGTGRAEAF
d_gene: TRBD2; v_gene: TRBV14; j_gene: TRBJ2-1; CDR3aa: ASKGGRALDEQF
d_gene: .; v_gene: TRBV9; j_gene: TRBJ2-1; CDR3aa: ASSVGGSGNNEQF
d_gene: TRBD1; v_gene: TRBV30; j_gene: TRBJ1-5; CDR3aa: AWSVSGGSNQPQH
d_gene: .; v_gene: TRBV18; j_gene: TRBJ1-1; CDR3aa: ASSDNPGRAF
d_gene: TRBD1; v_gene: TRBV7-9; j_gene: TRBJ1-1; CDR3aa: ASSFRDSKNTEAF
d_gene: .; v_gene: TRBV19; j_gene: TRBJ1-5; CDR3aa: ASSRGREHNQPQH
d_gene: TRBD2; v_gene: TRBV7-2; j_gene: TRBJ2-3; CDR3aa: ASSERRGSTDTQY
d_gene: .; v_gene: TRBV30; j_gene: TRBJ1-4; CDR3aa: AWGHYEGEKLF
d_gene: TRBD1; v_gene: TRBV11-2; j_gene: TRBJ1-5; CDR3aa: ASSLDEPGQGVISNQPQH
d_gene: .; v_gene: TRBV19; j_gene: TRBJ1-6; CDR3aa: ASSIGRQVNYNSPLH
d_gene: .; v_gene: TRBV6-5; j_gene: TRBJ2-2; CDR3aa: ASRWGEVAGELF
d_gene: .; v_gene: TRBV3-1; j_gene: TRBJ2-3; CDR3aa: ASSHTGQLTDTQY
d_gene: .; v_gene: TRBV20-1; j_gene: TRBJ2-7; CDR3aa: SAPLAESLEQY
d_gene: TRBD1; v_gene: TRBV7-8; j_gene: TRBJ1-4; CDR3aa: ASSLGQPNEKLF
d_gene: .; v_gene: TRBV6-2/TRBV6-3; j_gene: TRBJ2-7; CDR3aa: AIRRLSRYEQY
d_gene: TRBD1; v_gene: TRBV7-2; j_gene: TRBJ2-5; CDR3aa: ASTDRASETQY
d_gene: .; v_gene: TRBV7-9; j_gene: TRBJ1-1; CDR3aa: ASSRADTEAF
d_gene: .; v_gene: TRBV25-1; j_gene: TRBJ2-3; CDR3aa: ASRGVRDTQY
d_gene: .; v_gene: TRBV27; j_gene: TRBJ2-5; CDR3aa: ASSPEGVWETQY
d_gene: .; v_gene: TRBV29-1; j_gene: TRBJ2-1; CDR3aa: SVRWTENNEQF
d_gene: .; v_gene: TRBV20-1; j_gene: TRBJ2-7; CDR3aa: SARSSVSSYEQY
d_gene: .; v_gene: TRBV11-2; j_gene: TRBJ2-1; CDR3aa: ASSFGLSQNNEQF
d_gene: .; v_gene: TRBV6-5; j_gene: TRBJ2-1; CDR3aa: ASSTPGSEQF
d_gene: TRBD1; v_gene: TRBV29-1; j_gene: TRBJ1-1; CDR3aa: SGRQGVGTEAF
d_gene: .; v_gene: TRBV28; j_gene: TRBJ2-1; CDR3aa: ASSGGPRVKGEQF
d_gene: TRBD1; v_gene: TRBV5-6; j_gene: TRBJ2-2; CDR3aa: ASSLGDRGRTGELF
d_gene: .; v_gene: TRBV7-8; j_gene: TRBJ1-5; CDR3aa: ASSLVRRGPSRNQPQH
d_gene: .; v_gene: TRBV20-1; j_gene: TRBJ1-2; CDR3aa: SANSGRDRRYGYT
d_gene: .; v_gene: TRBV7-2; j_gene: TRBJ1-2; CDR3aa: ASSPDKSYGYT
d_gene: .; v_gene: TRBV30; j_gene: TRBJ1-1; CDR3aa: AWESPHPIMNTEAF
d_gene: TRBD1; v_gene: TRBV6-2/TRBV6-3; j_gene: TRBJ2-7; CDR3aa: ASSWPGQVVDEQY
d_gene: TRBD1; v_gene: TRBV19; j_gene: TRBJ1-2; CDR3aa: ASSPRTGVNYGYT
d_gene: .; v_gene: TRBV29-1; j_gene: TRBJ1-2; CDR3aa: SVDGAERPYGYT
d_gene: .; v_gene: TRBV19; j_gene: TRBJ1-2; CDR3aa: ASSPGQFGYT
d_gene: .; v_gene: TRBV27; j_gene: TRBJ2-7; CDR3aa: ASSSWGPYEQY
d_gene: TRBD1; v_gene: TRBV6-1; j_gene: TRBJ1-2; CDR3aa: ASSRQGQATLISGYT
d_gene: .; v_gene: TRBV7-2; j_gene: TRBJ2-3; CDR3aa: ASSLTRDTQY
d_gene: .; v_gene: TRBV16; j_gene: TRBJ1-1; CDR3aa: ASSHSSEAF
d_gene: .; v_gene: TRBV12-3/TRBV12-4; j_gene: TRBJ2-2; CDR3aa: ASRDYTGELF
d_gene: .; v_gene: TRBV20-1; j_gene: TRBJ2-2; CDR3aa: SARQGHAGELF
d_gene: TRBD1; v_gene: TRBV27; j_gene: TRBJ2-7; CDR3aa: ASSSSGGQGWVEQY
d_gene: .; v_gene: TRBV7-3; j_gene: TRBJ1-3; CDR3aa: ASSLRSGDTIY
d_gene: TRBD1; v_gene: TRBV29-1; j_gene: TRBJ2-5; CDR3aa: SVETGTGVETQY
d_gene: .; v_gene: TRBV5-1; j_gene: TRBJ2-7; CDR3aa: ASSRGHPGTGYEQY
d_gene: .; v_gene: TRBV20-1; j_gene: TRBJ2-6; CDR3aa: SARAQGVSGANVLT
d_gene: .; v_gene: TRBV7-9; j_gene: TRBJ2-2; CDR3aa: ASSFQGATGELF
d_gene: .; v_gene: TRBV29-1; j_gene: TRBJ2-3; CDR3aa: SVESGAGDTQY
d_gene: TRBD2; v_gene: TRBV4-2; j_gene: TRBJ2-3; CDR3aa: ASSQDSVAGETDTQY